The 29 T cell receptor beta chains below all came from one sample that was sequenced in a study of shared clonotypes between healthy human individuals. Generated by immunoSEQ multiplex PCR, the TCRdb table keeps only in-frame clones and is missing some. The table has hundreds of thousands of clones, roughly four fifths seen once; the top ten hold around 11%. Sample: PBMCs. These receptors all come from a middle-aged woman in good health. Some clones in this sample may be carry-over from other donors' samples.

The rearrangement links TRBV7-9 to TRBJ2-3; 15 nucleotides line up with TRBD2. The CDR3 has 17 residues. V lost 5 bases to trimming and J lost 5 bases; unmatched junction nucleotides: 8. Germline CDR1 SEHNR, CDR2 FQNEAQ (reference sequence). As DNA, the CDR3 is TGTGCCAGCAGCCAGAGGACTAGCGGGAGGGTGGAAGATACGCAGTATTTT. Amino acids: CASSQRTSGRVEDTQYF.

The rearrangement links TRBV30 to TRBJ1-3; a weak D match, TRBD1 (6 bases). From germline, CDR1 is GTSNPN and CDR2 SVGIG (reference sequence). The CDR3 extends over 13 amino acids. V lost 5 bases, J lost 3 bases, and 11 bases lay in between. The DNA of the CDR3 is TGTGCCTGGGCTAGGACAGTTGGAAACACCATATATTTT. It specifies CAWARTVGNTIYF.

The rearrangement joins TRBV27 to TRBJ2-5; possible D gene TRBD2, 6 bases. The CDR3 has 14 residues. Trimming took off 6 bases at V and 1 base at J, with 12 bases between the two ends. Germline V gene sequence: CDR1 MNHEY, CDR2 SMNVEV (reference sequence). The CDR3 region is CASSLGGVQETQYF. For the CDR3, the DNA is TGTGCCAGCAGCCTCGGAGGGGTCCAAGAGACCCAGTACTTC.

This chain uses TRBV9 with TRBJ2-5, with 7 nucleotides matching TRBD1. The CDR3 covers 15 residues. Trimming removed 0 bases from V and 7 bases from J; junction bases left unmatched: 9. Germline assignment: CDR1 SGDLS and CDR2 YYNGEE. CDR3 residues: CASSVEGTVSSTQYF. The CDR3 DNA sequence: TGTGCCAGCAGCGTAGAGGGGACAGTATCATCGACCCAGTACTTC.

The gene calls are TRBV18 and TRBJ2-5; D gene ambiguous. Trimming took 3 bases from V and 0 from J, leaving 8 bases between them. This CDR3 has 14 amino acids. Germline V gene data show CDR1 as KGHSH and CDR2 as LQKENI. CDR3 sequence (DNA): TGTGCCAGCTCACCGCTCGGTAACCAAGAGACCCAGTACTTC. This encodes CASSPLGNQETQYF.

The CDR3 reads CASSPPAPGSYNEQFF. The CDR3 DNA follows: TGCGCCAGCAGCCCCCCAGCACCGGGGTCCTACAATGAGCAGTTCTTC. The V and J genes are TRBV4-1 and TRBJ2-1, with a possible D match to TRBD2 (5 bases). With 4 bases removed from V and 1 base from J, the gap between germline ends came to 14 bases. Germline values: CDR1 MGHRA, CDR2 YSYEKL. The CDR3 covers 16 residues.

The chain recombines TRBV7-9 with TRBJ2-7; D is possibly TRBD1 or TRBD2 (5 bases each). Germline loops: CDR1 SEHNR, CDR2 FQNEAQ (reference sequence). The V and J ends lost 4 bases and 3 bases respectively, with 16 bases between them. This CDR3 has 15 amino acids. This CDR3 reads CASSSYPPGSYEQYF. The DNA of the CDR3 is TGTGCCAGCAGCTCTTACCCTCCAGGGAGCTACGAGCAGTACTTC.

This chain links TRBV7-9 with TRBJ2-7; 8 nucleotides align to TRBD2. Germline V gene lookup returns CDR1 SEHNR and CDR2 FQNEAQ (reference sequence). There are 16 residues in the CDR3. V lost 3 bases to trimming and J lost 0 bases; unmatched junction nucleotides: 7. In DNA, the CDR3 is TGTGCCAGCAGCTTTTCTTGGCGGGAGGCCTCCTACGAGCAGTACTTC. It specifies CASSFSWREASYEQYF.

V usage is TRBV28 and J usage is TRBJ2-7, with a tentative D call TRBD1 (6 bases). Germline CDR1 MDHEN, CDR2 SYDVKM. Trimming took 6 bases from V and 3 from J, leaving 12 bases between them. This CDR3 has 13 amino acids. The CDR3 here is CASRIPDSYEQYF. For the CDR3, the DNA is TGTGCCAGCAGAATACCGGACAGCTACGAGCAGTACTTC.

To note about this clone: One base away lies a much larger clone, so this may be a sequencing read error. Other DNA sequences within the sample encode an identical CDR3. This sequence joins TRBV29-1 and TRBJ2-3, with 8 bases that match TRBD2. V shed 8 bases and J 9 bases; nucleotides not matched to a gene: 10. The length of the CDR3 is 12 residues. The germline gives CDR1 SQVTM, CDR2 ANQGSEA. The CDR3 sequence: CSTRGGESTQYF. The CDR3 bases are TGCAGCACCCGGGGGGGGGAAAGCACGCAGTATTTT.

This clone has only one observation. This chain connects TRBV5-1 to TRBJ2-1, with 10 bases fitting TRBD2. From germline, CDR1 is SGHRS and CDR2 YFSETQ. The CDR3 consists of 15 residues. V lost 0 bases, J lost 8 bases, and 5 bases stayed unmatched. The CDR3 region has the DNA TGCGCCAGCAGCTTGGATCCTAGCGGGAGTTATGAGCAGTTCTTC. This encodes CASSLDPSGSYEQFF.

The chain uses TRBV5-1 and TRBJ2-2; perhaps TRBD2 as D (6 bases). Trimming took off 5 bases at V and 4 bases at J, with 15 bases between the two ends. Germline V gene sequence: CDR1 SGHRS, CDR2 YFSETQ. This CDR3 has 15 residues. The CDR3 sequence is CASSGVAAPTGELFF. CDR3 bases: TGCGCCAGCAGTGGGGTAGCGGCCCCCACCGGGGAGCTGTTTTTT.

The CDR3: CAWSVQPKGGYTF. The CDR3 DNA reads as TGTGCCTGGAGTGTGCAGCCCAAGGGGGGCTACACCTTC. The V call is TRBV30, the J call TRBJ1-2; TRBD1 is a possible D gene (5 bases). V was clipped by 0 bases and J by 8 bases, with 13 bases between them. Germline V CDR1 and CDR2: GTSNPN, SVGIG (reference sequence). The CDR3 spans 13 residues.

The genes are TRBV7-8 and TRBJ2-6, with D possibly matching TRBD1 (6 bases). This CDR3 spans 17 amino acids. The V and J ends lost 5 bases and 0 bases respectively, with 14 bases between them. Germline loops: CDR1 SGHVS, CDR2 FQNEAQ. In DNA form, the CDR3 reads TGTGCCAGCAGCATACTAACAGGGAACTCTGGGGCCAACGTCCTGACTTTC. It codes for CASSILTGNSGANVLTF. The full variable domain, in which reference TRBV7-8 and TRBJ2-6 provide the parts outside the CDR3, is GAGVSQSPRYKVAKRGQDVALRCDPISGHVSLFWYQQALGQGPEFLTYFQNEAQLDKSGLPSDRFFAERPEGSVSTLKIQRTQQEDSAVYLCASSILTGNSGANVLTFGAGSRLTVL.

A word on this clone: A read error is likely here: a far larger clone is one base away. The genes are TRBV29-1 and TRBJ2-7; weak D call: TRBD2 (5 bases). V was trimmed by 6 bases and J by 5 bases, leaving 14 bases between them. The CDR3 is made up of 12 amino acids. The germline CDR1 and CDR2 sequences are SQVTM and ANQGSEA. The CDR3 DNA sequence: TGCAGCGTACTAGTAACCCCGCACGAGCAGTACTTC. Residues: CSVLVTPHEQYF.

V and J are TRBV6-1 and TRBJ2-7, with 10 bases identical to TRBD2. V gave up 6 bases and J gave up 4 bases; unmatched junction bases: 9. This CDR3 region has 15 residues. Germline CDR1 reads MNHNS; CDR2 reads SASEGT. CDR3 DNA: TGTGCCAGCAGCCTCAGCGGGAGGGCCGAGTACGAGCAGTACTTC. Translating gives CASSLSGRAEYEQYF.

The J gene is TRBJ2-2, the V gene TRBV28; D may be TRBD1 or TRBD2 (6 bases each). V lost 2 bases, J lost 3 bases, and 16 bases lay in between. CDR1 and CDR2 from the germline V gene are MDHEN and SYDVKM. The CDR3 loop spans 17 amino acids. DNA of the CDR3: TGTGCCAGCAGTTTAGTGGCAGGGGAGGAGTACACCGGGGAGCTGTTTTTT. Translation gives CASSLVAGEEYTGELFF.

This chain links TRBV28 with TRBJ1-5; D is perhaps TRBD1 (6 bases). V was pared by 6 bases and J by 5 bases, with 11 bases between. This CDR3 contains 13 residues. Germline lookup yields CDR1 MDHEN and CDR2 SYDVKM. CDR3 coding DNA: TGTGCCAGCAGGGACAGTTTATATCAGCCCCAGCATTTT. Its translation: CASRDSLYQPQHF.

The rearrangement uses TRBV10-3 and TRBJ2-7; maybe TRBD1 (5 bases). CDR3 length: 14 amino acids. From germline, CDR1 is ENHRY and CDR2 SYGVKD. V gave up 1 base and J gave up 4 bases, with 11 bases separating them. The CDR3 DNA reads as TGTGCCATCAGTGAGTTGGGGCCAGAGTACGAGCAGTACTTC. Its translation: CAISELGPEYEQYF.

The V and J genes are TRBV7-3 and TRBJ2-7; 11 bases line up with TRBD2. V lost 4 bases and J lost 4; bases outside the gene matches: 9. The CDR3 loop spans 16 amino acids. Germline V gene data show CDR1 as SGHTA and CDR2 as FQGTGA. The CDR3 loop reads CASSSPPGTSGYEQYF. CDR3 sequence (DNA): TGTGCCAGCAGCTCCCCCCCCGGGACTAGCGGATACGAGCAGTACTTC.

The chain joins TRBV7-9 to TRBJ2-6, with 13 bases matching TRBD2. V trimming: 5 bases; J trimming: 3 bases; junction bases outside the gene matches: 7. CDR1 is SEHNR and CDR2 is FQNEAQ in the germline V gene (reference sequence). The CDR3 is 18 residues long. The CDR3 DNA sequence: TGTGCCAGCAGCCCAAGGACTAGCGGGAGATTTGGGGCCAACGTCCTGACTTTC. It yields the protein CASSPRTSGRFGANVLTF.

This chain uses TRBV30 with TRBJ1-2, with D unresolved. The V gene lost 1 base and the J gene lost 7 bases, with 10 bases spanning the gap. The CDR3 loop spans 12 amino acids. Germline V CDR1 and CDR2: GTSNPN, SVGIG (reference sequence). CDR3 residues: CAWSAVRAGYTF. For the CDR3, the DNA is TGTGCCTGGAGTGCGGTTCGGGCTGGCTACACCTTC.

This chain links TRBV11-3 with TRBJ2-3; D is undetermined. The CDR3 spans 13 residues. Deletions cut 6 bases from V and 4 bases from J, with 11 bases between. Germline assignment: CDR1 SGHNT and CDR2 YENEEA. The CDR3: CASSSRFADTQYF. The CDR3 DNA sequence: TGTGCCAGCAGTTCTAGGTTCGCAGATACGCAGTATTTT.

The genes are TRBV11-2 and TRBJ2-7, with 9 bases that match TRBD2. Germline V gene sequence: CDR1 SGHAT, CDR2 FQNNGV. The CDR3 runs to 14 residues. Germline trimming cut 5 bases from V and 6 bases from J; bases unmatched to any gene: 8. Written as DNA, the CDR3 is TGTGCCAGCAGCACGAGGGCGGGAGGGTCCGAGCAGTACTTC. Translation gives CASSTRAGGSEQYF. The full variable domain, in which reference TRBV11-2 and TRBJ2-7 provide the parts outside the CDR3, is EAGVAQSPRYKIIEKRQSVAFWCNPISGHATLYWYQQILGQGPKLLIQFQNNGVVDDSQLPKDRFSAERLKGVDSTLKIQPAKLEDSAVYLCASSTRAGGSEQYFGPGTRLTVT.

CDR3 DNA sequence: TGTGCCAGCAGCTCTCCCCTGGGACAGCATCTGTTTTTT. Translating gives CASSSPLGQHLFF. The rearrangement joins TRBV11-2 to TRBJ1-4, with TRBD1 matching over 7 bases. Germline V gene sequence: CDR1 SGHAT, CDR2 FQNNGV. There are 13 residues in the CDR3. V gave up 4 bases and J gave up 14 bases; unmatched junction bases: 10.

In this sample, this clone turned up once. The V call is TRBV7-8, the J call TRBJ2-1; tentative D call: TRBD1 (5 bases). The CDR3 runs 13 residues. The V and J ends lost 5 bases and 6 bases respectively, with 11 bases between them. Germline CDR1 is SGHVS and CDR2 is FQNEAQ. The CDR3 DNA sequence: TGTGCCAGCAGCCCAGGGTCCGGCAATGAGCAGTTCTTC. Residues: CASSPGSGNEQFF.

The chain joins TRBV7-6 to TRBJ2-2, with 11 bases that match TRBD2. The germline gives CDR1 SGHVS, CDR2 FNYEAQ. This CDR3 is 16 amino acids long. V lost 5 bases to trimming and J lost 2 bases; unmatched junction nucleotides: 4. The CDR3 DNA reads TGTGCCAGCAGCCCTACTAGCGGGAGAAACACCGGGGAGCTGTTTTTT. This codes for CASSPTSGRNTGELFF.

A remark on this clone: At the DNA level, this CDR3 is encoded by other sequences in the same sample as well. Here the CDR3 reads CASSLSTGELFF. DNA for the CDR3: TGTGCCAGCAGTTTATCGACCGGGGAGCTGTTTTTT. The gene calls are TRBV28 and TRBJ2-2; D remains unclear. Germline V lookup: CDR1 MDHEN, CDR2 SYDVKM. The CDR3 runs to 12 residues. V lost 1 base and J lost 5, with 2 bases in between. Supplemented by reference TRBV28 and TRBJ2-2, the full variable domain reads DVKVTQSSRYLVKRTGEKVFLECVQDMDHENMFWYRQDPGLGLRLIYFSYDVKMKEKGDIPEGYSVSREKKERFSLILESASTNQTSMYLCASSLSTGELFFGEGSRLTVL.

This clone has only a few counts. The chain employs TRBV5-1 and TRBJ2-5; the match to TRBD2 covers 8 bases. Germline lookup yields CDR1 SGHRS and CDR2 YFSETQ. This CDR3 comprises 15 residues. V lost 5 bases, J lost 1 base, and 7 bases stayed unmatched. Here the CDR3 DNA reads TGCGCCAGCAGGGTTACCGGGACTAGCCAAGAGACCCAGTACTTC. It is translated as CASRVTGTSQETQYF.